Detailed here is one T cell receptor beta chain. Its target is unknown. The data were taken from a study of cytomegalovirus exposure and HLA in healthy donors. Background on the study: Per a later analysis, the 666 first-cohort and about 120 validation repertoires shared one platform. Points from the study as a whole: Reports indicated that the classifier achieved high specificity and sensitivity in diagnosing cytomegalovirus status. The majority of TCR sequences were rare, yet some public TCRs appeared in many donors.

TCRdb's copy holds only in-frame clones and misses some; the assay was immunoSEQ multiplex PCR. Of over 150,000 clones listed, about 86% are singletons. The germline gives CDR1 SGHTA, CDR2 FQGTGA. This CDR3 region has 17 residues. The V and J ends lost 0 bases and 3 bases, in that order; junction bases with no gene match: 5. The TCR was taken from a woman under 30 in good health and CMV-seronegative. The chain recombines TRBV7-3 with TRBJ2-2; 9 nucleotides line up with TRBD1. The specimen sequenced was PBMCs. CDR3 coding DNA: TGTGCCAGCAGCTTAACGTTGGGACAGGGTCACACCGGGGAGCTGTTTTTT. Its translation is CASSLTLGQGHTGELFF.